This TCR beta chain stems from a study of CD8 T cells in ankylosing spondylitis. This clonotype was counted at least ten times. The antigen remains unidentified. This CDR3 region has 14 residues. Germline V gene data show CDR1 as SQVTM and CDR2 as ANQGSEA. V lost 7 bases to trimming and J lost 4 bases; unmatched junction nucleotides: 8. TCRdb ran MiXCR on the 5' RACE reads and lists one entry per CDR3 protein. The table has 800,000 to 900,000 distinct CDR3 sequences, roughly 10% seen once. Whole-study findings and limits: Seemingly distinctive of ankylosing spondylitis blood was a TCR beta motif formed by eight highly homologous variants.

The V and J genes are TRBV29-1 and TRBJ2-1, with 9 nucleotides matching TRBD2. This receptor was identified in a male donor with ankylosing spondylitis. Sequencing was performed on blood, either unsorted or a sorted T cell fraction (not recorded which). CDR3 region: CSAPGLAPYNEQFF. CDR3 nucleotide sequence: TGCAGCGCTCCGGGACTAGCACCATACAATGAGCAGTTCTTC.